These T cell receptor beta chains were read from a single sample in a study of blood T cell repertoires in COVID-19. Profiling relied on immunoSEQ multiplex PCR, and the TCRdb table lists in-frame clones only, not all of them. The data show some 110,000 clones, 75% to 85% seen once. The sequencing sample was made of peripheral blood. Receptors were obtained from a man aged 65-85 years with acute or convalescent COVID-19. CDR3s include the opening cysteine and the closing phenylalanine or tryptophan. Each record gives: V gene, CDR3 length, CDR3 protein.

TRBV5-1	15	CASRTAGGFYNEQFF
TRBV29-1	13	CSVAGGSDQPQHF
TRBV30	14	CAWSGGQGTYEQYF
TRBV15	15	CATSRDKVGGETQYF
TRBV29-1	13	CSVDTGQGIEQYF
TRBV19	12	CASSDSSYEQYF
TRBV27	17	CASSLEGGQVRNQPQHF
TRBV20-1	15	CSASRDRYNNSPLHF
TRBV28	11	CASNRGPEQFF
TRBV27	15	CASRPQDLSNQPQHF
TRBV28	15	CASSLFGQMNQPQHF
TRBV5-6	16	CASSLTTDSGANVLTF
TRBV5-1	15	CASSLKGVFTDTQYF
TRBV9	13	CASSEPSLGEQFF
TRBV7-8	15	CASSLAKTSNTEAFF
TRBV7-3	15	CASYAQGRGGNTIYF
TRBV19	16	CASSAWDRAGDYGYTF
TRBV13	14	CASSLGLGLDEQYF
TRBV6-2/TRBV6-3	15	CASSYLSRAYTEAFF
TRBV12-3/TRBV12-4	13	CASSLKREQPQHF
TRBV19	16	CASSRDMGTGSYEQYF
TRBV5-1	15	CASSLAGTLKETQYF
TRBV10-1	15	CASSGTSGITDTQYF
TRBV5-1	15	CASSLDSAMNTEAFF
TRBV28	13	CATKQGIGQPQHF
TRBV5-1	14	CASSLAGGEYGYTF
TRBV10-3	13	CATIGEGGRRYTF
TRBV30	13	CAWSREVNYGYTF
TRBV2	14	CASRTGGAGTEAFF
TRBV7-8	20	CASSLDLTRQTVYSNQPQHF
TRBV9	13	CASNLDTADTQYF
TRBV6-1	16	CASSEGFGQTTYEQYF
TRBV3-1/TRBV3-2	15	CASSQGEIRGGSQYF
TRBV3-1/TRBV3-2	18	CASSQDQDFRGRKDGYTF
TRBV30	11	CAWSGGREQYF
TRBV30	13	CAWSREGGQPQHF
TRBV3-1/TRBV3-2	15	CASSQVQGASYEQYF
TRBV10-3	15	CAISESGTGFTEAFF
TRBV30	14	CAWATGKSTDTQYF
TRBV19	14	CASRERTLNTEAFF